This record looks at one T cell receptor (beta chain) sequence and its context. The antigen remains undetermined. One end of the junction fails to match germline, which may point to a read error. The CDR3 is 14 amino acids. Germline CDR1 reads SQVTM; CDR2 reads ANQGSEA. The sample is drawn from a study of beta chain features in type 1 diabetes. Study-wide findings and caveats: PCR could preferentially amplify shorter templates, alike in patients and controls.

Sequencing targeted expressed TCRB transcripts, as all isolated RNA had been reverse transcribed. TCRdb's table, derived via immunoSEQ multiplex PCR, lists solely in-frame clones and lacks some. The sample yields fewer than 500,000 clones, approximately 15% seen once. The sequencing input was naive CD4+ T cells from blood. The TCR was taken from a man aged 25 to 40 in good health. The chain has TRBV29-1 and TRBJ1-1, with a tentative D call TRBD1 (6 bases). CDR3 nucleotide sequence: TGCAGCGTCGAAGGACAGTTTGTAGGCACTGAAGCTTTCTTT. Amino acids: CSVEGQFVGTEAFF.